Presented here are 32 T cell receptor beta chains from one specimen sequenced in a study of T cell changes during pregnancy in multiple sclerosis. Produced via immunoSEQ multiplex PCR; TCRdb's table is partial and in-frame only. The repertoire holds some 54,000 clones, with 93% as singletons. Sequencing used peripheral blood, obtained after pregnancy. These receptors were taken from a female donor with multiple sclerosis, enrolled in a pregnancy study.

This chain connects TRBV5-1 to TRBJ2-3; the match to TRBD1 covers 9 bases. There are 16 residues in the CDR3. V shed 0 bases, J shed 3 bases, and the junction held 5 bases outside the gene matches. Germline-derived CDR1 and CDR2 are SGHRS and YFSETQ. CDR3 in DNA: TGCGCCAGCAGCTTGGATGGACAGGGGACGACAGATACGCAGTATTTT. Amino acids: CASSLDGQGTTDTQYF.

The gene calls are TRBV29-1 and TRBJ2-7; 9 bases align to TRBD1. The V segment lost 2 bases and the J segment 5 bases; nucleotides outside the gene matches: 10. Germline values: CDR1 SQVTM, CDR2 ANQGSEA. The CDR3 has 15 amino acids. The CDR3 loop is CSVESLGTGSHEQYF. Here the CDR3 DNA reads TGCAGCGTTGAATCACTAGGGACAGGGAGCCACGAGCAGTACTTC.

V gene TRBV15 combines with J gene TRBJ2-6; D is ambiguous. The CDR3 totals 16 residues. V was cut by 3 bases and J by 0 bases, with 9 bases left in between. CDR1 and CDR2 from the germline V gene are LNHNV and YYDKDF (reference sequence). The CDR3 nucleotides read TGTGCCACCAGCAGGGGCTTGAGCTCTGGGGCCAACGTCCTGACTTTC. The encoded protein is CATSRGLSSGANVLTF.

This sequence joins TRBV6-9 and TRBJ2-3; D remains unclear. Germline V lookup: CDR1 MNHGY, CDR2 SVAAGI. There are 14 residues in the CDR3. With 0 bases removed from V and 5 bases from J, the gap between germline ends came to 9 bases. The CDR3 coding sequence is TGTGCCAGCAGTTATTCGCGAACCCAAGATACGCAGTATTTT. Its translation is CASSYSRTQDTQYF.

CDR3 in DNA: TGTGCCAGCAGCTCGATAGCGGGTTCGAACACCGGGGAGCTGTTTTTT. Protein sequence: CASSSIAGSNTGELFF. The genes are TRBV5-5 and TRBJ2-2, with TRBD2 matching over 7 bases. CDR1 SGHKS and CDR2 YYEKEE come from the germline V gene (reference sequence). V was clipped by 3 bases and J by 0 bases; unmatched bases: 5. The length of the CDR3 is 16 residues.

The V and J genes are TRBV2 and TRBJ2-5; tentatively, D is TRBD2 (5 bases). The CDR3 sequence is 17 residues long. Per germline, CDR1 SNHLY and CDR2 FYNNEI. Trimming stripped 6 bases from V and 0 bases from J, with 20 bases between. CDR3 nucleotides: TGTGCCAGCAGCGTCCCGGAAGAAGCGGTGAACCAAGAGACCCAGTACTTC. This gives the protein CASSVPEEAVNQETQYF.

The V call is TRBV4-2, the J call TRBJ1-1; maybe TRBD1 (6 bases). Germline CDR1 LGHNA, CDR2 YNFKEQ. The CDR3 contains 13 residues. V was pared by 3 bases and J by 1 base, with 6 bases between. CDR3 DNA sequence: TGTGCCAGCAGCCAGACAGGGAACACTGAAGCTTTCTTT. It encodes CASSQTGNTEAFF.

The DNA of the CDR3 is TGTGCCAGCAGCGTAGGGACATACGAAGGAAACACCATATATTTT. Translation gives CASSVGTYEGNTIYF. The chain recombines TRBV9 with TRBJ1-3; D may be TRBD1 (5 bases). The V end was cut by 0 bases, the J end by 4 bases, with 11 bases between. CDR3 length: 15 amino acids. CDR1 is SGDLS and CDR2 is YYNGEE in the germline V gene.

The CDR3, as DNA: TGTGCCAGCAGCTTAGCGCTAGCTAGCGGGAGGGCCAATGGAAATGAGCAGTTCTTC. It is translated as CASSLALASGRANGNEQFF. V and J are TRBV7-9 and TRBJ2-1; 12 positions match TRBD2. With 0 bases clipped from V and 7 bases from J, the junction kept 13 bases outside the gene matches. The CDR3 contains 19 residues. CDR1 and CDR2 from the germline V gene are SEHNR and FQNEAQ (reference sequence).

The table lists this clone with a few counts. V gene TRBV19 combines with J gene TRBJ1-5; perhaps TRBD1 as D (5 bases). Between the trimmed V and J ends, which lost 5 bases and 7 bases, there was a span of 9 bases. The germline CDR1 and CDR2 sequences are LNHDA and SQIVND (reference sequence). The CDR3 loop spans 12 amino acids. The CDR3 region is CASSDRTQPQHF. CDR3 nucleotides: TGTGCCAGTAGTGACAGAACCCAGCCCCAGCATTTT. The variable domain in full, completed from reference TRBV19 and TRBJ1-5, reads DGGITQSPKYLFRKEGQNVTLSCEQNLNHDAMYWYRQDPGQGLRLIYYSQIVNDFQKGDIAEGYSVSREKKESFPLTVTSAQKNPTAFYLCASSDRTQPQHFGDGTRLSIL.

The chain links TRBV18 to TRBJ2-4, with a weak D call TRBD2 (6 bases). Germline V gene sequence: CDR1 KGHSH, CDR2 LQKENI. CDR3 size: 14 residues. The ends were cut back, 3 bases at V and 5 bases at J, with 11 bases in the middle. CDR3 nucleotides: TGTGCCAGCTCACCTTTAGGCGGGGAAAACATTCAGTACTTC. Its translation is CASSPLGGENIQYF.

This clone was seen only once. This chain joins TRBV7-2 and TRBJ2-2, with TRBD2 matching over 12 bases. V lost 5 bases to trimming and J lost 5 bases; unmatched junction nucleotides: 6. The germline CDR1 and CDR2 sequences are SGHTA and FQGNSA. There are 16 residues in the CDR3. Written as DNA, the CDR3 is TGTGCCAGCAGCGTAGGACTAGCGGGACGGACCGGGGAGCTGTTTTTT. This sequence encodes CASSVGLAGRTGELFF.

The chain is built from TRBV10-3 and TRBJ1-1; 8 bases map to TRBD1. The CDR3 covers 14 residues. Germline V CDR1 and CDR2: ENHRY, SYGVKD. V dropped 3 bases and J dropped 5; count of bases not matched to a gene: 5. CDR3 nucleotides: TGTGCCATCAGTGACGGGCAGGGGGCAACTGAAGCTTTCTTT. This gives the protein CAISDGQGATEAFF.

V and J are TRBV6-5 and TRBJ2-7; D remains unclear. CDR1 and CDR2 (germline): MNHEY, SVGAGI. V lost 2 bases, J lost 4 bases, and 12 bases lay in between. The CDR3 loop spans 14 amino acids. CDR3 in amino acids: CASSYTKTYYEQYF. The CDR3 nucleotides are TGTGCCAGCAGTTACACGAAGACATATTACGAGCAGTACTTC.

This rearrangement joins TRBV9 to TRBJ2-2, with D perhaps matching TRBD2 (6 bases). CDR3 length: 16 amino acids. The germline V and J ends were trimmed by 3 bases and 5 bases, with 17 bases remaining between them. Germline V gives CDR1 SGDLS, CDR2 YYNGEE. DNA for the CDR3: TGTGCCAGCAGCGCCCTGTCTGGAGGGAGTACCGGGGAGCTGTTTTTT. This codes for CASSALSGGSTGELFF.

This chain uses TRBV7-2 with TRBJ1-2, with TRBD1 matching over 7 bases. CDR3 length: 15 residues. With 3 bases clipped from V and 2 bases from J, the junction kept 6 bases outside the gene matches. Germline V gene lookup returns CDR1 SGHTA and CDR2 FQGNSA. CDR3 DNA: TGTGCCAGCAGCTTCTTAGGGGGCGCAAACTATGGCTACACCTTC. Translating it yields CASSFLGGANYGYTF.

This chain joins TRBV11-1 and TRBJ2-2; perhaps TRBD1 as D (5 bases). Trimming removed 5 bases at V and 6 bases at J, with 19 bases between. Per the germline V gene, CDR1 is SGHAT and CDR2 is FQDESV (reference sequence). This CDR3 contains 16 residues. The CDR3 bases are TGTGCCAGCAGCCTAATGGCAGGGATCACATCCGGGGAGCTGTTTTTT. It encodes CASSLMAGITSGELFF.

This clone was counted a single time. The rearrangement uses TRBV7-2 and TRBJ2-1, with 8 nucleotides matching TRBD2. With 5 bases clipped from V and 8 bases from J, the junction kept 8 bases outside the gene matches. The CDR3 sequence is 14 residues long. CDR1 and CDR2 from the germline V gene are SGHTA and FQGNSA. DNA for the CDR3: TGTGCCAGCAGCCGGGGGGGAGGGGTCGATGAGCAGTTCTTC. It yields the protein CASSRGGGVDEQFF.

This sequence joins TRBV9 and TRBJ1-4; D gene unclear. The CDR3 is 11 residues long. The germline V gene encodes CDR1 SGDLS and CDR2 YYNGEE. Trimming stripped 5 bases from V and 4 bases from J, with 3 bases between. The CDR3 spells CASSNNEKLFF. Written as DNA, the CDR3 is TGTGCCAGCAGTAATAATGAAAAACTGTTTTTT.

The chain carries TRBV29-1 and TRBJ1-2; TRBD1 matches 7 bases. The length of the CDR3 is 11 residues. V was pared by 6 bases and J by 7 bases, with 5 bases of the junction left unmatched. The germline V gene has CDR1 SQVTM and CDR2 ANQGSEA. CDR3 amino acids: CSVMTGLGYTF. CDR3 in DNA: TGCAGCGTGATGACAGGGCTTGGCTACACCTTC.

As DNA, the CDR3 is TGTGCCAGCAGCCTTGTATACAATGAGCAGTTCTTC. Protein product: CASSLVYNEQFF. This rearrangement joins TRBV13 to TRBJ2-1; no definite D call. Looked up from germline, CDR1 is PRHDT and CDR2 is FYEKMQ (reference sequence). The V and J ends lost 5 bases and 4 bases respectively, with 6 bases between them. This CDR3 region has 12 residues. The full variable domain, its missing parts supplied by reference TRBV13 and TRBJ2-1, is AAGVIQSPRHLIKEKRETATLKCYPIPRHDTVYWYQQGPGQDPQFLISFYEKMQSDKGSIPDRFSAQQFSDYHSELNMSSLELGDSALYFCASSLVYNEQFFGPGTRLTVL.

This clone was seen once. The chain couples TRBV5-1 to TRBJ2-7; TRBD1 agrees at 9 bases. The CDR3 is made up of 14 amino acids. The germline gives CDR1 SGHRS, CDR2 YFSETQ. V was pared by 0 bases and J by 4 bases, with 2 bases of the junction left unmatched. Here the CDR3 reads CASSLEGQGYEQYF. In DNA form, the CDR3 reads TGCGCCAGCAGCTTGGAGGGACAGGGATACGAGCAGTACTTC. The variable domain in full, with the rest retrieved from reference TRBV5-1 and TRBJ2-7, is KAGVTQTPRYLIKTRGQQVTLSCSPISGHRSVSWYQQTPGQGLQFLFEYFSETQRNKGNFPGRFSGRQFSNSRSEMNVSTLELGDSALYLCASSLEGQGYEQYFGPGTRLTVT.

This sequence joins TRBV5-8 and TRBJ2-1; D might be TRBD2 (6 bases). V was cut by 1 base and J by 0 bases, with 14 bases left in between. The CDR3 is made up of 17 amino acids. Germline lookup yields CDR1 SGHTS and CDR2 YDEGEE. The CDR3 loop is CASSLLGRGSSYNEQFF. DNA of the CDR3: TGTGCCAGCAGCTTGCTCGGCCGGGGGAGCTCCTACAATGAGCAGTTCTTC.

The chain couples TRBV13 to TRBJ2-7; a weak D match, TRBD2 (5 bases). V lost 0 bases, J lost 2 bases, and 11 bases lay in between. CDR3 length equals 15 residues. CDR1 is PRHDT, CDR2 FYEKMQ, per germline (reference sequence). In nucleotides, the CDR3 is TGTGCCAGCAGCTTAGGGGGAGATAGTCCCTACGAGCAGTACTTC. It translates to CASSLGGDSPYEQYF.

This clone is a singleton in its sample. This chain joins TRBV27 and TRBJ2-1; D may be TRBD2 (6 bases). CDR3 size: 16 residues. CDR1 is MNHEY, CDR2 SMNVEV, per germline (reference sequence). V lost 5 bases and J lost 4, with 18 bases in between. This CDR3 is CASSPPGGALYNEQFF. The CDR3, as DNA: TGTGCCAGCAGTCCCCCTGGCGGGGCCTTATACAATGAGCAGTTCTTC.

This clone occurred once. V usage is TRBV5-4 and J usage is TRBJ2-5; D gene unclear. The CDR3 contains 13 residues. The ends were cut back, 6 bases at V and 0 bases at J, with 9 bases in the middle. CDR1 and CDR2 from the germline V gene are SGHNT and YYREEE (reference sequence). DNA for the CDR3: TGTGCCAGCACCGATGACTACCAAGAGACCCAGTACTTC. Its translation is CASTDDYQETQYF.

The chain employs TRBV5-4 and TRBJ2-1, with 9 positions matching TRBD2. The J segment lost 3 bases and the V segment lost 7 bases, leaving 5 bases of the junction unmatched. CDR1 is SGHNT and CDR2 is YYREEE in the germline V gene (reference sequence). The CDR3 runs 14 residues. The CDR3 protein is CASALSGSYNEQFF. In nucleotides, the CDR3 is TGTGCCAGCGCGCTTAGCGGGAGCTACAATGAGCAGTTCTTC.

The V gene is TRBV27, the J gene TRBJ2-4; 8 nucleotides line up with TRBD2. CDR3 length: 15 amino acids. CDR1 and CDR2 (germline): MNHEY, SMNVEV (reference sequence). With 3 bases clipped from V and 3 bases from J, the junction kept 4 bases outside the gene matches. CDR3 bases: TGTGCCAGCAGTTTCCGGGGGGGAGGCAAAAACATTCAGTACTTC. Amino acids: CASSFRGGGKNIQYF.

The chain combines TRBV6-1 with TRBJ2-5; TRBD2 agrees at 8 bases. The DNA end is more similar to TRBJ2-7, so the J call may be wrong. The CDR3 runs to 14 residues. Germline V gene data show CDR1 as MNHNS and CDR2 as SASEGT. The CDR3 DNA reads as TGTGCCAGCAGTGCAAGCGGGGGAAGCTACGAGCAGTACTTC. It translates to CASSASGGSYEQYF.

CDR3 loop: CASSGPLETGHEQYF. CDR3 nucleotide sequence: TGTGCCAGCAGTGGCCCCTTAGAGACAGGGCACGAGCAGTACTTC. This chain links TRBV2 with TRBJ2-7; TRBD1 aligns across 7 bases. V shed 4 bases and J 5 bases; nucleotides not matched to a gene: 11. Per germline, CDR1 SNHLY and CDR2 FYNNEI. This CDR3 is 15 amino acids long.

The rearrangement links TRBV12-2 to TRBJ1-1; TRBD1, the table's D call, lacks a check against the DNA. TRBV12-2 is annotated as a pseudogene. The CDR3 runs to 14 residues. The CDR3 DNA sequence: TGTGCAAGTCGCTTAGGGACAGGACAGAGCAAAGCTTTCTTT. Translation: CASRLGTGQSKAFF.

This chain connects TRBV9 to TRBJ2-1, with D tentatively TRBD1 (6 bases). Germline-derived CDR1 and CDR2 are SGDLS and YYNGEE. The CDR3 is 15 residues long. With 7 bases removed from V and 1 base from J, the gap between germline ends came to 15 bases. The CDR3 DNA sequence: TGTGCCAGCCAACCCCGGGACAAATCCTACAATGAGCAGTTCTTC. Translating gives CASQPRDKSYNEQFF.